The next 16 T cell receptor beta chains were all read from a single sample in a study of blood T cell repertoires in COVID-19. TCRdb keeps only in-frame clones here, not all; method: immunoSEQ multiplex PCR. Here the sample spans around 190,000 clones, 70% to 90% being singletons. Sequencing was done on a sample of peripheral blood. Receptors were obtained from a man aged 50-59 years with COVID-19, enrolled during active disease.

CDR3 sequence (DNA): TGTGCCAGCGGTTCGGGGTACGGTGGCTACACCTTC. This gives the protein CASGSGYGGYTF. The chain is built from TRBV6-5 and TRBJ1-2; D uncertain. Germline CDR1 and CDR2: MNHEY and SVGAGI. The V gene lost 8 bases and the J gene lost 7 bases, with 14 bases spanning the gap. This CDR3 comprises 12 residues.

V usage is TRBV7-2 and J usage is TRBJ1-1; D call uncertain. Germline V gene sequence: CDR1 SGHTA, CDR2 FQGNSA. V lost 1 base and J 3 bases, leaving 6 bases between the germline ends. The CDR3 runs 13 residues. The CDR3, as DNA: TGTGCCAGCAGCTTAGTTAGATACACTGAAGCTTTCTTT. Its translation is CASSLVRYTEAFF.

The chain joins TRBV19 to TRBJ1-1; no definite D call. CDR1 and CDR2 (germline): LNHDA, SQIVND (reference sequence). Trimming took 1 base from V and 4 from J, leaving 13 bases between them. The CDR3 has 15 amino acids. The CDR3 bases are TGTGCCAGTAGTATAGGGGAGGCGTCGGGCACTGAAGCTTTCTTT. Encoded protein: CASSIGEASGTEAFF.

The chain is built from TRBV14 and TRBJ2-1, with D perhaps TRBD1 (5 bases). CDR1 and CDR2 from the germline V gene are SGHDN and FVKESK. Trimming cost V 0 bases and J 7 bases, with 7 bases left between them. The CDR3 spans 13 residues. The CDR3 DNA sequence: TGTGCCAGCAGCCAAGAAGGGGAAAATGAGCAGTTCTTC. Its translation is CASSQEGENEQFF.

CDR3 bases: TGTGCCAGCAGCTTAGATCTCGTGGGGGCCGATAGCAATCAGCCCCAGCATTTT. Its translation is CASSLDLVGADSNQPQHF. The rearrangement links TRBV7-2 to TRBJ1-5, with D possibly matching TRBD1 (6 bases). Germline V lookup: CDR1 SGHTA, CDR2 FQGNSA. This CDR3 contains 18 residues. V gave up 1 base and J gave up 0 bases, with 16 bases separating them. Full variable domain (rest looked up from reference TRBV7-2 and TRBJ1-5): GAGVSQSPSNKVTEKGKDVELRCDPISGHTALYWYRQSLGQGLEFLIYFQGNSAPDKSGLPSDRFSAERTGGSVSTLTIQRTQQEDSAVYLCASSLDLVGADSNQPQHFGDGTRLSIL.

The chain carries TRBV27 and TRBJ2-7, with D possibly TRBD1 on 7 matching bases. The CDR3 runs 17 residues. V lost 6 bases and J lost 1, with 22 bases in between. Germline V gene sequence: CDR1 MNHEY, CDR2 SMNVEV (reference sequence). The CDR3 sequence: CASSLGGQGGLSYEQYF. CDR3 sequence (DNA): TGTGCCAGCAGCTTAGGAGGGCAGGGGGGTCTTTCCTACGAGCAGTACTTC.

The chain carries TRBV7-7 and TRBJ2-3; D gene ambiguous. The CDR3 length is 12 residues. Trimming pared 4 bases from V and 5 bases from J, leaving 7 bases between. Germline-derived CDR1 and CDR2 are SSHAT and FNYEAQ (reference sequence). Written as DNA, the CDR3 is TGTGCCAGCAGCTCAGGCCAAGATACGCAGTATTTT. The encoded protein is CASSSGQDTQYF.

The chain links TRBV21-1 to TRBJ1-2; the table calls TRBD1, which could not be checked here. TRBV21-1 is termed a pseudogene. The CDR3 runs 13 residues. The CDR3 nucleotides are TGTGCCAGCAGCCACTGGAGACAGTTTGGCTACACCTTC. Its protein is CASSHWRQFGYTF.

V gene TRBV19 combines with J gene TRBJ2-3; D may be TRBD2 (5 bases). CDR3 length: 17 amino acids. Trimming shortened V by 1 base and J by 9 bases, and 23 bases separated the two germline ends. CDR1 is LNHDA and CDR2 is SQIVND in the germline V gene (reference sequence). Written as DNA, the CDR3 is TGTGCCAGTAGTATAGTTCGGTCTAGCCACCAATCTATCACGCAGTATTTT. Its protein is CASSIVRSSHQSITQYF.

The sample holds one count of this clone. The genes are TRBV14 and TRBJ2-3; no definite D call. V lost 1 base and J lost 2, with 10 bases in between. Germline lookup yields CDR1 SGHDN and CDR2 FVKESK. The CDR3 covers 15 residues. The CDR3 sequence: CASSQGVPITDTQYF. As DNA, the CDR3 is TGTGCCAGCAGCCAAGGAGTTCCCATCACAGATACGCAGTATTTT.

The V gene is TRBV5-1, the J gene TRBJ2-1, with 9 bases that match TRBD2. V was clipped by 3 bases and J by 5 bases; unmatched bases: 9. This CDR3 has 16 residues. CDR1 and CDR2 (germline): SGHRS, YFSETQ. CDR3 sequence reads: CASSSGAGGPDNEQFF. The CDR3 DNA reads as TGCGCCAGCAGCTCTGGGGCGGGAGGGCCGGACAATGAGCAGTTCTTC.

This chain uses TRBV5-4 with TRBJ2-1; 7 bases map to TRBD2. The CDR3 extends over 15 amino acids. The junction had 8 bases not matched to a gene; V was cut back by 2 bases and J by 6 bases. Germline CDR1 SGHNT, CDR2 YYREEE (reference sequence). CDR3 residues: CASSFPAGSGNEQFF. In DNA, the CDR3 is TGTGCCAGCAGCTTTCCAGCGGGATCGGGCAATGAGCAGTTCTTC.

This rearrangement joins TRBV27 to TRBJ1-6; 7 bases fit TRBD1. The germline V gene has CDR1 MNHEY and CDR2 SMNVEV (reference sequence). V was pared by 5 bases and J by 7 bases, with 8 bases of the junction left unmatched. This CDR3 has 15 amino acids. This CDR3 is CASSRDSLFNSPLHF. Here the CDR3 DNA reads TGTGCCAGCAGTCGGGACAGCCTTTTCAATTCACCCCTCCACTTT.

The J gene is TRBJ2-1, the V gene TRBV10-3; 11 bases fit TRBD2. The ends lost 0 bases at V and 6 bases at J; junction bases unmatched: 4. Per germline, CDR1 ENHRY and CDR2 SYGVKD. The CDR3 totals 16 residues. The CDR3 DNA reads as TGTGCCATCAGTGAGTCGGGGACTAGCGGTAGCAATGAGCAGTTCTTC. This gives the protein CAISESGTSGSNEQFF.

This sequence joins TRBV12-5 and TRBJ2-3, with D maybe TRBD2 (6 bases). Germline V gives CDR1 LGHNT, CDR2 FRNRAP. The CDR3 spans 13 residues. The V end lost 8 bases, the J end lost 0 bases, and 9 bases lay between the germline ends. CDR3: CASRDWSTDTQYF. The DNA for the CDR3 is TGTGCTAGTCGGGACTGGAGCACAGATACGCAGTATTTT.

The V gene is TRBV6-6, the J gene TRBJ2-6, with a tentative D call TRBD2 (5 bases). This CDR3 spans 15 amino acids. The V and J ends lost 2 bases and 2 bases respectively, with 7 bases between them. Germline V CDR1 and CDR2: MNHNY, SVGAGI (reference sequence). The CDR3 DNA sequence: TGTGCCAGCAGTTACCCCGGGGCTGGGGCCAACGTCCTGACTTTC. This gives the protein CASSYPGAGANVLTF.